Sequencing of this T cell receptor beta chain was carried out in a study of shared clonotypes between healthy human individuals. Naive CD8 isolation took CD45RO-negative cells positively selected for CCR7 and excluded terminally differentiated effector memory CD45RA+ cells. Each of the donors was a healthy adult who was HIV-negative and had not had a recent acute infection or vaccination. The data were produced by immunoSEQ multiplex PCR, yet TCRdb's version contains in-frame clones alone and is incomplete. The repertoire holds some 2 million clones, about 95% seen once, with roughly 1.1% in the top ten. Germline values: CDR1 MNHEY, CDR2 SVGAGI. CDR3 length equals 15 residues. V lost 6 bases, J lost 0 bases, and 13 bases lay in between.

The sequenced material came from naive CD8+ T cells sorted from blood. J is TRBJ2-3 and V is TRBV6-5, with D perhaps TRBD2 (6 bases). The clonotype originates from a man younger than 30 in good health. CDR3 coding DNA: TGTGCCAGCAGCCAAATAAGCGGGAGCACAGATACGCAGTATTTT. It codes for CASSQISGSTDTQYF.